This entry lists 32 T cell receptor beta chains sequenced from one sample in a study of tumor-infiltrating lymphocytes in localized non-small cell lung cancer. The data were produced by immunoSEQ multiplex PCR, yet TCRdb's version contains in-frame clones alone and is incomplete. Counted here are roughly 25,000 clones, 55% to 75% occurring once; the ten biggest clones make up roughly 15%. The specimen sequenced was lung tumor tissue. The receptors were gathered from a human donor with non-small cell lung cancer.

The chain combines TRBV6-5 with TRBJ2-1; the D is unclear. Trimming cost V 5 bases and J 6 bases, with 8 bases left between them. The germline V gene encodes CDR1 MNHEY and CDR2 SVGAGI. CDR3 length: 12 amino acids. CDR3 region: CASSSPGNEQFF. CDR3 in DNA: TGTGCCAGCAGTAGCCCAGGCAATGAGCAGTTCTTC.

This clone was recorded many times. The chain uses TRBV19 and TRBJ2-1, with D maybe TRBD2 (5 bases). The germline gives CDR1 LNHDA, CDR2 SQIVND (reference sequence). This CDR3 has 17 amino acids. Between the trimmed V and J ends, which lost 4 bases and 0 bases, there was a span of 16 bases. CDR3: CASSTTRLASSYNEQFF. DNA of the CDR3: TGTGCCAGTAGTACCACGAGGCTAGCCAGCTCCTACAATGAGCAGTTCTTC.

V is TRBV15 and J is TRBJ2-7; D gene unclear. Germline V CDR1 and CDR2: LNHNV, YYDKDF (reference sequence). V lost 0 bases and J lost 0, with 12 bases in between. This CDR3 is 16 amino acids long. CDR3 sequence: CATSRDRQRSSYEQYF. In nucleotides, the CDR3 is TGTGCCACCAGCAGAGATAGGCAGAGGAGCTCCTACGAGCAGTACTTC.

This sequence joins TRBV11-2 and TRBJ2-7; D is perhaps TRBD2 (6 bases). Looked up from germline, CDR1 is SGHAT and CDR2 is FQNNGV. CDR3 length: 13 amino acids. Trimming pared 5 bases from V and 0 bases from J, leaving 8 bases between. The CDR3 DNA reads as TGTGCCAGCAGCGGGGACTTCTCCTACGAGCAGTACTTC. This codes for CASSGDFSYEQYF.

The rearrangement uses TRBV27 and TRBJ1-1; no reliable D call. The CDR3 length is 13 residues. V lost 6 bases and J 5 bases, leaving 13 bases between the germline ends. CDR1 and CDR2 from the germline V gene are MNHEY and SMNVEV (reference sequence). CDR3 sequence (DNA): TGTGCCAGCAGCCCCCAAGGAAGAACTGAAGCTTTCTTT. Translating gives CASSPQGRTEAFF.

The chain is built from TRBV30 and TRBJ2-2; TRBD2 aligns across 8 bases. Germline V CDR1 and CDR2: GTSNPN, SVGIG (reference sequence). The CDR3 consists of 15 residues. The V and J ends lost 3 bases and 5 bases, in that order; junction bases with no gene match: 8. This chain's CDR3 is CAWRERGTSTGELFF. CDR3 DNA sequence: TGTGCCTGGAGGGAGCGGGGGACGAGTACCGGGGAGCTGTTTTTT.

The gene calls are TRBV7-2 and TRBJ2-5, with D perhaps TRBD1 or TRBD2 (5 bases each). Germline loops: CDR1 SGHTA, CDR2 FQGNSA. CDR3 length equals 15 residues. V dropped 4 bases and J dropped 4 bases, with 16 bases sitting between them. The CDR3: CASSSGPAGLETQYF. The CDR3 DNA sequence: TGTGCCAGCAGCTCGGGACCCGCTGGCCTAGAGACCCAGTACTTC.

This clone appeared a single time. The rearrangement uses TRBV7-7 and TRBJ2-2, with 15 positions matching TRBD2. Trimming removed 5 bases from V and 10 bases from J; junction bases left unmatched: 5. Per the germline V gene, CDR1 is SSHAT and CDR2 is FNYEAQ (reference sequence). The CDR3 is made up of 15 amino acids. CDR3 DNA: TGTGCCAGCAGCCGGACTAGCGGGAGGGCCGAGGAGCTGTTTTTT. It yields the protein CASSRTSGRAEELFF.

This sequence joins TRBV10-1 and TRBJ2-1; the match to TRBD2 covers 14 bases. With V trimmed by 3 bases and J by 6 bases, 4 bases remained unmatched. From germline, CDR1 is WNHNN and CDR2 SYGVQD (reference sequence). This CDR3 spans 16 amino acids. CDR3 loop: CASSDRTSGRRNEQFF. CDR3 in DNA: TGCGCCAGCAGTGATAGGACTAGCGGGAGGCGCAATGAGCAGTTCTTC.

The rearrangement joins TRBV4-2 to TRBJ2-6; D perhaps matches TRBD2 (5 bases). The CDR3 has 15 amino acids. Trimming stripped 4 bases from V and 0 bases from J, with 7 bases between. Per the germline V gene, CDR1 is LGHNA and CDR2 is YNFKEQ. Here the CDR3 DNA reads TGTGCCAGCAGCCCCGGGGTCTCTGGGGCCAACGTCCTGACTTTC. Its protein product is CASSPGVSGANVLTF.

The CDR3 DNA sequence: TGTGCCAGCAGCCACGACCTCGGAGGGGAGCTGTTTTTT. Its protein is CASSHDLGGELFF. This chain joins TRBV14 and TRBJ2-2; D gene uncertain. This CDR3 has 13 amino acids. Germline CDR1 and CDR2: SGHDN and FVKESK. Between the trimmed V and J ends, which lost 3 bases and 8 bases, there was a span of 10 bases. Together with reference TRBV14 and TRBJ2-2, the CDR3 gives the full variable domain: EAGVTQFPSHSVIEKGQTVTLRCDPISGHDNLYWYRRVMGKEIKFLLHFVKESKQDESGMPNNRFLAERTGGTYSTLKVQPAELEDSGVYFCASSHDLGGELFFGEGSRLTVL.

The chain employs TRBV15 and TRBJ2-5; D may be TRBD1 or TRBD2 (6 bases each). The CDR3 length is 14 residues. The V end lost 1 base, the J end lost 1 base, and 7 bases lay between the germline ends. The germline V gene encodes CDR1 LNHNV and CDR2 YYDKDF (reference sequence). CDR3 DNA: TGTGCCACCAGCAGAGGGGGGGCCCAAGAGACCCAGTACTTC. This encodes CATSRGGAQETQYF.

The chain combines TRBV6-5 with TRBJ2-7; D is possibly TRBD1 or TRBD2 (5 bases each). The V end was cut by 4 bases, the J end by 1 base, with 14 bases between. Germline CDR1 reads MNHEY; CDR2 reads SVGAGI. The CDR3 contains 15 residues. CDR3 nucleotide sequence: TGTGCCAGCAGTTTACGCCGGGACGGGTCCTACGAGCAGTACGTC. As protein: CASSLRRDGSYEQYV.

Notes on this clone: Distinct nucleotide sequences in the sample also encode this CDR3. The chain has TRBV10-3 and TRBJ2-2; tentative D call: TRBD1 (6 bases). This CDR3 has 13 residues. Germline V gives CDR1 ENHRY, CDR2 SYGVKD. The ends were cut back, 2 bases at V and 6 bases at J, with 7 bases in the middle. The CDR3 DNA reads TGTGCCATCAGTGAGGCAGGGGCCGGGGAGCTGTTTTTT. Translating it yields CAISEAGAGELFF.

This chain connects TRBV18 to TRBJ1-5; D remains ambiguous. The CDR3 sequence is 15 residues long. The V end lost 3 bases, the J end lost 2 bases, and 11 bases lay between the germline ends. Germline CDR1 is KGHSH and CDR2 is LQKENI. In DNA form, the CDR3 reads TGTGCCAGCTCACCCTCAGTTCTTGGCAATCAGCCCCAGCATTTT. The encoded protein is CASSPSVLGNQPQHF.

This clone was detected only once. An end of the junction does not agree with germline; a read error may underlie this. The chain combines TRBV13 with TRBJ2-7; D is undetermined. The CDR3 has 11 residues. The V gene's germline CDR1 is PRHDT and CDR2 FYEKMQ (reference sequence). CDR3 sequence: CASSLGYEQYF. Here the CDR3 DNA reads TGTGCCAGCAGCCTAGGCTACGAGCAGTACTTC.

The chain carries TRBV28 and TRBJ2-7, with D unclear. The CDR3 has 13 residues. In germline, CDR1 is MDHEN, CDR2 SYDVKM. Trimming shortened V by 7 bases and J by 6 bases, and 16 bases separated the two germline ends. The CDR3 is CASTPVVGFEQYF. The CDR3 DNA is TGTGCCAGCACCCCTGTGGTCGGTTTCGAGCAGTACTTC.

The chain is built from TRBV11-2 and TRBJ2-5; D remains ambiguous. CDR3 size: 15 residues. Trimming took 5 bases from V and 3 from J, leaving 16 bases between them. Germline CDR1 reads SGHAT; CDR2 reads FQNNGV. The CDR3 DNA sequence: TGTGCCAGCAGCAGAAGAGGATTACCTGAAGAGACCCAGTACTTC. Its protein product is CASSRRGLPEETQYF.

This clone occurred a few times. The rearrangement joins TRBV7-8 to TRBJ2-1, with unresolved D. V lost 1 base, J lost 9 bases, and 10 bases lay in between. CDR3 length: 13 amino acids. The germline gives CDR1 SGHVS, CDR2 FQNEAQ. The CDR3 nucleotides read TGTGCCAGCAGCTTAGAGGAGTATACTGAGCAGTTCTTC. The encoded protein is CASSLEEYTEQFF. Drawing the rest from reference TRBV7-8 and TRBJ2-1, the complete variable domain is GAGVSQSPRYKVAKRGQDVALRCDPISGHVSLFWYQQALGQGPEFLTYFQNEAQLDKSGLPSDRFFAERPEGSVSTLKIQRTQQEDSAVYLCASSLEEYTEQFFGPGTRLTVL.

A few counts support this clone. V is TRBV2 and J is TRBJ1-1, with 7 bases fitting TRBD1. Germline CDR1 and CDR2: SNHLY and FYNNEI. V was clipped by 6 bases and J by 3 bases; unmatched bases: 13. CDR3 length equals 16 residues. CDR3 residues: CASSLKGAGRDTEAFF. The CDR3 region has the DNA TGTGCCAGCAGCTTGAAGGGGGCAGGTCGAGACACTGAAGCTTTCTTT. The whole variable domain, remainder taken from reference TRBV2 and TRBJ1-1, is EPEVTQTPSHQVTQMGQEVILRCVPISNHLYFYWYRQILGQKVEFLVSFYNNEISEKSEIFDDQFSVERPDGSNFTLKIRSTKLEDSAMYFCASSLKGAGRDTEAFFGQGTRLTVV.

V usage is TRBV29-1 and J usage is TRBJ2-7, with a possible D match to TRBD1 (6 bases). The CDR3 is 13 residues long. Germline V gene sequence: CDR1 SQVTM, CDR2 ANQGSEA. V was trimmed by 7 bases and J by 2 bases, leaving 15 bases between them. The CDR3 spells CSATRDTTYEQYF. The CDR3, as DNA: TGCAGCGCCACTCGGGACACAACCTACGAGCAGTACTTC.

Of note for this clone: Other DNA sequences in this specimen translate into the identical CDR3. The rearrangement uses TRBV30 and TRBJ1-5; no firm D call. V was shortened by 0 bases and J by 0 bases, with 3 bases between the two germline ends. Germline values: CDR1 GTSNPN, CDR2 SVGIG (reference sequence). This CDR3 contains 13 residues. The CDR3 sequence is CAWSVGSNQPQHF. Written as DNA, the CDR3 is TGTGCCTGGAGTGTGGGTAGCAATCAGCCCCAGCATTTT.

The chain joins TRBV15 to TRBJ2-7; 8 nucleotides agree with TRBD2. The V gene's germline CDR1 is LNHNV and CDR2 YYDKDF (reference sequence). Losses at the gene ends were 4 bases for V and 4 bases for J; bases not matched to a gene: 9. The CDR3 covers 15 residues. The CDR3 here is CATSNPGSGSYEQYF. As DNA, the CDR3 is TGTGCCACCAGCAACCCGGGAAGCGGGAGTTACGAGCAGTACTTC. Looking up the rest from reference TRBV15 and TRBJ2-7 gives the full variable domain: DAMVIQNPRYQVTQFGKPVTLSCSQTLNHNVMYWYQQKSSQAPKLLFHYYDKDFNNEADTPDNFQSRRPNTSFCFLDIRSPGLGDTAMYLCATSNPGSGSYEQYFGPGTRLTVT.

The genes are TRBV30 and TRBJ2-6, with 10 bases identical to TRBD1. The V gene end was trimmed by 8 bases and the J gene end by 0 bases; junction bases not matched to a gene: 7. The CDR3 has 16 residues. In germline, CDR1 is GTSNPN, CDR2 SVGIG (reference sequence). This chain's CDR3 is CATRDRGSSGANVLTF. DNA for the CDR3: TGTGCCACTCGGGACAGGGGTAGCTCTGGGGCCAACGTCCTGACTTTC.

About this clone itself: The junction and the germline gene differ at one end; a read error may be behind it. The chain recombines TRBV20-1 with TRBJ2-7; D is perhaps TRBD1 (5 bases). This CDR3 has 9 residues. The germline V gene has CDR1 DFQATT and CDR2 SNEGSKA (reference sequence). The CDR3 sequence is CSARPLGDF. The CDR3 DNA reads TGCAGTGCTCGTCCTTTAGGGGACTTC.

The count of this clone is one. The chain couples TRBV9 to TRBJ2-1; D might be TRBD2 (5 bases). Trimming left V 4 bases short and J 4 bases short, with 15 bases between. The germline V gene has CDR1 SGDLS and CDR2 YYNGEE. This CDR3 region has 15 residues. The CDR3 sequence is CASSPTRLPYNEQFF. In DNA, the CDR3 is TGTGCCAGCAGCCCTACTCGACTACCGTACAATGAGCAGTTCTTC. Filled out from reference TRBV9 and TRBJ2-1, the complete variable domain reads DSGVTQTPKHLITATGQRVTLRCSPRSGDLSVYWYQQSLDQGLQFLIQYYNGEERAKGNILERFSAQQFPDLHSELNLSSLELGDSALYFCASSPTRLPYNEQFFGPGTRLTVL.

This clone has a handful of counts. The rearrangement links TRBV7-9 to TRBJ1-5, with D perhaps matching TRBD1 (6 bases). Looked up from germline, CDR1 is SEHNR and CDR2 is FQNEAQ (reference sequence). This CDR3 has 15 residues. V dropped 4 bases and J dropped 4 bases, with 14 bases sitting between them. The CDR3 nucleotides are TGTGCCAGCAGCTCCGGAGGGGGGTCTAATCAGCCCCAGCATTTT. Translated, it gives CASSSGGGSNQPQHF.

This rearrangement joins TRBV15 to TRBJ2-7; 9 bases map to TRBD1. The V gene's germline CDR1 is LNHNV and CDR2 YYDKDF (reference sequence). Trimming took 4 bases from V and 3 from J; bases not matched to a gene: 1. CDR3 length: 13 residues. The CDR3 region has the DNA TGTGCCACCAGCAAGGGACAGGGCTACGAGCAGTACTTC. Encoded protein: CATSKGQGYEQYF.

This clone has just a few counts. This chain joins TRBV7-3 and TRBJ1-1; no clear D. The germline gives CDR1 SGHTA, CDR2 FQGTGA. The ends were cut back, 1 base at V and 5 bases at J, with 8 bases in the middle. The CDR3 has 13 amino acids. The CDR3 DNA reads TGTGCCAGCAGCTTAATGTCGGGGACTGAAGCTTTCTTT. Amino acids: CASSLMSGTEAFF.

The CDR3 reads CASSFYRVGTDTQYF. In DNA form, the CDR3 reads TGTGCCAGCAGTTTTTACCGGGTGGGCACAGATACGCAGTATTTT. The chain has TRBV28 and TRBJ2-3; D is unclear. CDR1 MDHEN and CDR2 SYDVKM come from the germline V gene. Trimming pared 3 bases from V and 1 base from J, leaving 11 bases between. The CDR3 has 15 amino acids. Complete variable domain (other parts from reference TRBV28 and TRBJ2-3): DVKVTQSSRYLVKRTGEKVFLECVQDMDHENMFWYRQDPGLGLRLIYFSYDVKMKEKGDIPEGYSVSREKKERFSLILESASTNQTSMYLCASSFYRVGTDTQYFGPGTRLTVL.

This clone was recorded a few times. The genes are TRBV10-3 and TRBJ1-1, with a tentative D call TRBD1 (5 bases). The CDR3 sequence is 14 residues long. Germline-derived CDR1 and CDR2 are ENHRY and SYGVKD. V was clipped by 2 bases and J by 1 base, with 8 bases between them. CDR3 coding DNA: TGTGCCATCAGTGAGACCGGGACGAACACTGAAGCTTTCTTT. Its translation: CAISETGTNTEAFF.

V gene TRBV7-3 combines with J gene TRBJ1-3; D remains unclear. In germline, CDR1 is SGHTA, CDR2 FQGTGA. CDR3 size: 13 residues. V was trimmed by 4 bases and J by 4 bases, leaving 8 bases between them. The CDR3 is CASSSGVGNTIYF. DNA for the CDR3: TGTGCCAGCAGCTCGGGCGTCGGAAACACCATATATTTT. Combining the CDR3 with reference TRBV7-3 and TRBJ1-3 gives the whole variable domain GAGVSQTPSNKVTEKGKYVELRCDPISGHTALYWYRQSLGQGPEFLIYFQGTGAADDSGLPNDRFFAVRPEGSVSTLKIQRTERGDSAVYLCASSSGVGNTIYFGEGSWLTVV.